The clone carrying this T cell receptor (beta chain) turned up a few times. These data belong to a study of shared clonotypes between healthy human individuals. Study information: Each donor contributed plates that comprised three CD4 naive, three CD4 memory, two CD8 naive and one CD8 memory.

Donation came from healthy HIV-negative adults that had no recent acute infections or vaccinations. For each subset, genomic DNA was distributed in equal portions over several immunoSEQ plates. In the authors' methods: Sequence data from immunoSEQ were junction-only and lacked quality scores; consequently, filtering differed. Profiled with immunoSEQ multiplex PCR; TCRdb holds only in-frame clones, not every one. D and trimming come from the DNA, and the V and J calls and clone size come from that table. The data contain hundreds of thousands of clones, around 72% of them singletons. J was trimmed by 4 bases and V by 6 bases; bases with no gene match: 6. Per germline, CDR1 MNHNS and CDR2 SASEGT. CDR3 length: 13 residues.

The TCR sequence derives from a woman in her twenties or thirties in good health. Source material: memory CD4+ T cells sorted from blood. Indicated subset: CD45RA-negative fraction. The V and J genes are TRBV6-1 and TRBJ2-7, with 7 nucleotides matching TRBD2. The CDR3 loop is CASSRGGRYEQYF. DNA of the CDR3: TGTGCCAGCAGCCGGGGAGGGAGGTACGAGCAGTACTTC.